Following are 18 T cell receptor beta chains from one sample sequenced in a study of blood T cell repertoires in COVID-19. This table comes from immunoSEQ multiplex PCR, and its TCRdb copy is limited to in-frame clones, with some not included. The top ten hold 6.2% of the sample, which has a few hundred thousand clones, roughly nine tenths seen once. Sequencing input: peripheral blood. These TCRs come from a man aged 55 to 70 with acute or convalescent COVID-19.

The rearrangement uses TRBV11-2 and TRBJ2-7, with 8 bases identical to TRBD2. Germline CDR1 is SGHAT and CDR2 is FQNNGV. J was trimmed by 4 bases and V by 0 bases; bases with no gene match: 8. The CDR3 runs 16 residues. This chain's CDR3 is CASSLDRAGGIYEQYF. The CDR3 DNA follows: TGTGCCAGCAGCTTAGATCGGGCGGGAGGTATTTACGAGCAGTACTTC. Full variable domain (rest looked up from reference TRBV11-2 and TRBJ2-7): EAGVAQSPRYKIIEKRQSVAFWCNPISGHATLYWYQQILGQGPKLLIQFQNNGVVDDSQLPKDRFSAERLKGVDSTLKIQPAKLEDSAVYLCASSLDRAGGIYEQYFGPGTRLTVT.

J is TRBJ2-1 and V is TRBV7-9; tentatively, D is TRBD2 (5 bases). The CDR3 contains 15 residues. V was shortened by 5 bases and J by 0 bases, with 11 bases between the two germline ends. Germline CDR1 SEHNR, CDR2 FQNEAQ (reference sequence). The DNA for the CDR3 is TGTGCCAGCAGCCCTAGCCTCAGCTCCTACAATGAGCAGTTCTTC. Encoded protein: CASSPSLSSYNEQFF.

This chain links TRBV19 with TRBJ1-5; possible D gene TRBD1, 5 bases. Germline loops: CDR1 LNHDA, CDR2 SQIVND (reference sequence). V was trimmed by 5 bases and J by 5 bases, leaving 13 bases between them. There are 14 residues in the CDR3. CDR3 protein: CASSGSGGDQPQHF. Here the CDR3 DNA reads TGTGCCAGTAGTGGGTCCGGGGGGGATCAGCCCCAGCATTTT.

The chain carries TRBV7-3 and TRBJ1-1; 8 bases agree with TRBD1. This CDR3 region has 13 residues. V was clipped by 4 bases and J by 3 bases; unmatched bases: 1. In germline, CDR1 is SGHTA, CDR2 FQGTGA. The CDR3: CASSWGQDTEAFF. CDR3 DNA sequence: TGTGCCAGCAGCTGGGGACAGGACACTGAAGCTTTCTTT.

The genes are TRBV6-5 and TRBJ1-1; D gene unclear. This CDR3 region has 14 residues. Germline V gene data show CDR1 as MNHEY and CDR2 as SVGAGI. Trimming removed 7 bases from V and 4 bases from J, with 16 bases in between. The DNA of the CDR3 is TGTGCCAGCACCATGAGGGCAAAGGGCACTGAAGCTTTCTTT. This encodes CASTMRAKGTEAFF.

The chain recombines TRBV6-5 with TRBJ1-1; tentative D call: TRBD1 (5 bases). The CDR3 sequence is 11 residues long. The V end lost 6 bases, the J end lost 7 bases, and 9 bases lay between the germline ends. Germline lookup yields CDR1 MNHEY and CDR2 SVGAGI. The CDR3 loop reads CASRRQNEAFF. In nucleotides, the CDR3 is TGTGCCAGCAGAAGACAGAATGAAGCTTTCTTT.

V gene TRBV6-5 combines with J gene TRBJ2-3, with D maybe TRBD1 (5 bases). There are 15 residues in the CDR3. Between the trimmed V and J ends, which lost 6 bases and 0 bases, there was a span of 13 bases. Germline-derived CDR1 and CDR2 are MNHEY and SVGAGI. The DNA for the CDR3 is TGTGCCAGCAGCACGACAGCTCCTAGCACAGATACGCAGTATTTT. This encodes CASSTTAPSTDTQYF.

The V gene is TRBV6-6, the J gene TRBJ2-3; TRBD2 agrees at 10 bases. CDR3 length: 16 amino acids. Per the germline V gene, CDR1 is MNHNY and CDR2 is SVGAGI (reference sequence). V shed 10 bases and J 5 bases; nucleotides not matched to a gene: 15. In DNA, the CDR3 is TGTGCCATCCATAGGCTAGCGGGAGAGGGCGAAGATACGCAGTATTTT. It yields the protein CAIHRLAGEGEDTQYF.

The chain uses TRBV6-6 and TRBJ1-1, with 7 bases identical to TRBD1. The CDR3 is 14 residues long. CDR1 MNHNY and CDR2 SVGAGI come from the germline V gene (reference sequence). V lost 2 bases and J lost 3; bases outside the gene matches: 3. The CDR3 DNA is TGTGCCAGCAGTTACCAGACAGGGTACACTGAAGCTTTCTTT. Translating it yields CASSYQTGYTEAFF.

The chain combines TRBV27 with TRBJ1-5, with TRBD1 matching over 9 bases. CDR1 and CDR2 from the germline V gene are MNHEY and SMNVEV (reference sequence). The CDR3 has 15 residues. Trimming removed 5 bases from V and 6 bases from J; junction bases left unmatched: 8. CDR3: CASSAGTGTSQPQHF. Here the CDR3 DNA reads TGTGCCAGCAGTGCCGGGACAGGGACTTCTCAGCCCCAGCATTTT.

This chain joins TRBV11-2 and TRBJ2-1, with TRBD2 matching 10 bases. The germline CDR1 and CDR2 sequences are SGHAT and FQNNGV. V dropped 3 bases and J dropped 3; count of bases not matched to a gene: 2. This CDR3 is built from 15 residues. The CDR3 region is CASSFSGRIYNEQFF. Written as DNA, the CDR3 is TGTGCCAGCAGCTTTAGCGGGAGGATCTACAATGAGCAGTTCTTC.

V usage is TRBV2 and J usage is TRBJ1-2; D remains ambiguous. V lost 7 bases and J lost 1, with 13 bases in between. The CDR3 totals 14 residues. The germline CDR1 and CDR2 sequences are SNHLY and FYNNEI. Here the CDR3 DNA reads TGTGCCAGCACCCGTGAGCCCAATAACTATGGCTACACCTTC. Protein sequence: CASTREPNNYGYTF.

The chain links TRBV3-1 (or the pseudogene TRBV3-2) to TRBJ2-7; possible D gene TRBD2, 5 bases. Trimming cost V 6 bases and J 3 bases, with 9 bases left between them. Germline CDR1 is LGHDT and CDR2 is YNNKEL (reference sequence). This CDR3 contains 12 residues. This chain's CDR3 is CASSVTSYEQYF. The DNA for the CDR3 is TGTGCCAGCAGTGTTACTAGCTACGAGCAGTACTTC.

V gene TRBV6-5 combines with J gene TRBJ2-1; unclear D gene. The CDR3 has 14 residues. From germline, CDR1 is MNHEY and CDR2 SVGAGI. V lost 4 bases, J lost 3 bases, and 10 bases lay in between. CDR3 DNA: TGTGCCAGCAGTTTGAGTCCTCGCTACAATGAGCAGTTCTTC. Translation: CASSLSPRYNEQFF.

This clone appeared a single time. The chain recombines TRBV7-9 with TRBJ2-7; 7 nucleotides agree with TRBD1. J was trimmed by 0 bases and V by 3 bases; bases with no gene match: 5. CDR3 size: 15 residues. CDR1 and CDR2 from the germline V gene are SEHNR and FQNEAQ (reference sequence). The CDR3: CASSFRRDSSYEQYF. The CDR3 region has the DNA TGTGCCAGCAGCTTCCGTCGGGACAGCTCCTACGAGCAGTACTTC.

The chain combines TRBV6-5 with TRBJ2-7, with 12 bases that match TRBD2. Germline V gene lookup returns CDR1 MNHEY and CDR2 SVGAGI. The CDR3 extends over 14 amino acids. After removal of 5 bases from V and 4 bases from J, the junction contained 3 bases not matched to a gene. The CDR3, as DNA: TGTGCCAGCAGTAAACTAGCGGGAGGTTACGAGCAGTACTTC. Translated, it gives CASSKLAGGYEQYF.

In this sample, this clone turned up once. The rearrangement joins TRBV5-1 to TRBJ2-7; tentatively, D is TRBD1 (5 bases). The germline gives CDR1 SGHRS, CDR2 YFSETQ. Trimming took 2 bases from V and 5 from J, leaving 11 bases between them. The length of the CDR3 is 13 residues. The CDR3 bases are TGCGCCAGCAGCTTTAGGGGTTTCAACGAGCAGTACTTC. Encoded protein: CASSFRGFNEQYF.

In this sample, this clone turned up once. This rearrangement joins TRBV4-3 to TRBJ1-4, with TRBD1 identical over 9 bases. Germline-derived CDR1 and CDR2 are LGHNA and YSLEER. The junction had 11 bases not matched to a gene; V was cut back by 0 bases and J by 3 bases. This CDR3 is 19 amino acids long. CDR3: CASSQDFSTGGRPNEKLFF. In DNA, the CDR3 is TGCGCCAGCAGCCAAGACTTTTCGACAGGGGGTAGGCCTAATGAAAAACTGTTTTTT.